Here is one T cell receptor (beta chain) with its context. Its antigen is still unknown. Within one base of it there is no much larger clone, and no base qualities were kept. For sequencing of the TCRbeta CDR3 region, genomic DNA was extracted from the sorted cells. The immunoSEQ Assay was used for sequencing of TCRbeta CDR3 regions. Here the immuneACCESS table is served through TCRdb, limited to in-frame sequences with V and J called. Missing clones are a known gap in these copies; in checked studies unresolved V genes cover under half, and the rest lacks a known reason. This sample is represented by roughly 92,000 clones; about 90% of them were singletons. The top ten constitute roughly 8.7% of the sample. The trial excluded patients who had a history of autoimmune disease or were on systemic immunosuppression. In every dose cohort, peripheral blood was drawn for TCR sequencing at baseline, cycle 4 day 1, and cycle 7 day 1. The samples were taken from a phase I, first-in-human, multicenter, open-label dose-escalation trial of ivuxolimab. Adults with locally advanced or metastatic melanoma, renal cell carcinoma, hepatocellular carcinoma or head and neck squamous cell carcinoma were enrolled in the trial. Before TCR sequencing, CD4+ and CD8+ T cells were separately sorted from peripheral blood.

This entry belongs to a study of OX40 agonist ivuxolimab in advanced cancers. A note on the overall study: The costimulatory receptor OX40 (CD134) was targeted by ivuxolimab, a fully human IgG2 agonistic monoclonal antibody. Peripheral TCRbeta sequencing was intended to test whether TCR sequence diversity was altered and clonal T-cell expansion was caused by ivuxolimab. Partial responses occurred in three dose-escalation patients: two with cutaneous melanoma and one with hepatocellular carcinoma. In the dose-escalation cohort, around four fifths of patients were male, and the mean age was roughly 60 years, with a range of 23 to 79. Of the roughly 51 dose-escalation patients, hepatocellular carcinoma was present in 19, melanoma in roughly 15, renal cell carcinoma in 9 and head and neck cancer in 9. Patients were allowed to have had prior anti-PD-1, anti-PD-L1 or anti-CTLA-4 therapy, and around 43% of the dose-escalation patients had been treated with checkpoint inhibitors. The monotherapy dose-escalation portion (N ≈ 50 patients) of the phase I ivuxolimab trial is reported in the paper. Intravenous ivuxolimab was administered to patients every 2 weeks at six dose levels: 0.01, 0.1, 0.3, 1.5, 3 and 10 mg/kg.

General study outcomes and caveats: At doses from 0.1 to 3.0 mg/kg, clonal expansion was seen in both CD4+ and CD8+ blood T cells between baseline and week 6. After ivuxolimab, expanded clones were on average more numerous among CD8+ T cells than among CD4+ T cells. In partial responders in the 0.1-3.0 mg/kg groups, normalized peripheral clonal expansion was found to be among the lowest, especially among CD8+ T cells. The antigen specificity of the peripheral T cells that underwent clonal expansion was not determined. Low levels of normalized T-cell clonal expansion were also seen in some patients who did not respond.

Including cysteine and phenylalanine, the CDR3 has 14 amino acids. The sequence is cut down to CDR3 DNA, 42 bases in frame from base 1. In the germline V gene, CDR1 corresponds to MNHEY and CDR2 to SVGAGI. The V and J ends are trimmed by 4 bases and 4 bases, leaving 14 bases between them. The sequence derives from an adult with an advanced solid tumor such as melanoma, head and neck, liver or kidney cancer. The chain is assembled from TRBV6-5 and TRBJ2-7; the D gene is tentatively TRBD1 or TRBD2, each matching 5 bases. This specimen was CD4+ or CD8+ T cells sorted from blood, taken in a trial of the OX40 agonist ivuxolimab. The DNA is TGTGCCAGCAGTTCGGGGCAGGGCCCATACGAGCAGTACTTC. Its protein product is CASSSGQGPYEQYF.